This is a list of T cell receptor beta chains from one sample in a study of shared clonotypes between healthy human individuals. Profiled with immunoSEQ multiplex PCR; TCRdb holds only in-frame clones, not every one. The sample carries 1.5 million to 2.5 million clones, about 95% recorded once. Material for sequencing was naive CD8+ T cells sorted from blood. Receptors originate from a man between 18 and 35 years old in good health. Both conserved end residues are part of each CDR3. The D gene is left open where the match is weak. Rows may omit the clone size; those that give it use once, few, many or a size class.

j_call: TRBJ1-4
d_call: TRBD1
clone_size: -
v_call: TRBV4-3
cdr3_aa: CASSQVRGPFNEKLFF
cdr3_nt: TGCGCCAGCAGCCAAGTTAGGGGGCCATTTAATGAAAAACTGTTTTTT

j_call: TRBJ2-7
d_call: TRBD2
clone_size: -
v_call: TRBV9
cdr3_aa: CASSVGLADYEQYF
cdr3_nt: TGTGCCAGCAGCGTAGGGCTAGCGGATTACGAGCAGTACTTC

j_call: TRBJ2-1
d_call: TRBD2
clone_size: -
v_call: TRBV27
cdr3_aa: CASSLGIAGGPGNEQFF
cdr3_nt: TGTGCCAGCAGTTTAGGGATAGCGGGAGGGCCAGGGAATGAGCAGTTCTTC

j_call: TRBJ2-1
d_call: -
clone_size: -
v_call: TRBV21-1
cdr3_aa: CASSKEPGGESYNEQFF
cdr3_nt: TGTGCCAGCAGCAAAGAGCCAGGGGGCGAATCCTACAATGAGCAGTTCTTC

j_call: TRBJ1-2
d_call: -
clone_size: -
v_call: TRBV10-3
cdr3_aa: CAISESVQGFGYTF
cdr3_nt: TGTGCCATCAGTGAGTCGGTACAGGGATTTGGCTACACCTTC

j_call: TRBJ2-7
d_call: -
clone_size: -
v_call: TRBV19
cdr3_aa: CASSPGIGAYEQYF
cdr3_nt: TGTGCCAGTAGTCCGGGAATAGGAGCCTACGAGCAGTACTTC

j_call: TRBJ1-4
d_call: TRBD1
clone_size: -
v_call: TRBV7-2
cdr3_aa: CASSLRQGSNEKLFF
cdr3_nt: TGTGCCAGCAGCTTAAGACAGGGGTCTAATGAAAAACTGTTTTTT

j_call: TRBJ1-1
d_call: -
clone_size: few
v_call: TRBV30
cdr3_aa: CAWGTAMNTEAFF
cdr3_nt: TGTGCCTGGGGTACAGCAATGAACACTGAAGCTTTCTTT

j_call: TRBJ2-1
d_call: -
clone_size: -
v_call: TRBV11-2
cdr3_aa: CASSPSGGPYNEQFF
cdr3_nt: TGTGCCAGCAGCCCCTCCGGGGGGCCTTACAATGAGCAGTTCTTC

j_call: TRBJ1-4
d_call: TRBD1
clone_size: -
v_call: TRBV5-6
cdr3_aa: CASSFSGTGNEKLFF
cdr3_nt: TGTGCCAGCAGCTTCTCCGGGACAGGGAACGAAAAACTGTTTTTT

j_call: TRBJ1-3
d_call: -
clone_size: once
v_call: TRBV9
cdr3_aa: CASSVEGDGNTIYF
cdr3_nt: TGTGCCAGCAGCGTAGAGGGGGACGGAAACACCATATATTTT